This passage covers 3 T cell receptor beta chains from one sample sequenced in a study of CD8+CD57+ T cells in acquired aplastic anemia. Patients who underwent sequencing had shown CD8+CD57+ cell expansion by flow cytometry. Researchers used genomic DNA as the template to profile TCR beta VDJ and CDR3. From the reads, TCRdb called clonotypes with MiXCR, one entry per CDR3 protein. Of under 200,000 distinct CDR3 sequences in the sample, around 47% were seen once. The specimen was sorted CD4+, CD8+, or CD8+CD57+ T cells (not recorded which) from PBMCs. These TCRs come from a human donor with aplastic anemia.

In regard to this clonotype: This may be a read error: a much more frequent sequence differs by one nucleotide. V and J are TRBV6-1 and TRBJ1-5; a weak D match, TRBD1 (5 bases). Germline values: CDR1 MNHNS, CDR2 SASEGT. This CDR3 has 12 amino acids. For the CDR3, the DNA is TGTGTCAGCAAGGGGCCGAATCAGCCCCAGCATTTT. Translating it yields CVSKGPNQPQHF.

The CDR3 loop reads CASSIGNRGYEQYV. The DNA for the CDR3 is TGTGCCAGTAGTATCGGAAACAGGGGGTACGAGCAGTACGTC. The V gene is TRBV19, the J gene TRBJ2-7, with 8 nucleotides matching TRBD1. Germline assignment: CDR1 LNHDA and CDR2 SQIVND (reference sequence). With 3 bases clipped from V and 4 bases from J, the junction kept 5 bases outside the gene matches. CDR3 length: 14 amino acids.

This clonotype was seen at least ten times. The chain joins TRBV20-1 to TRBJ2-3; D unclear. The CDR3 covers 13 residues. CDR1 and CDR2 from the germline V gene are DFQATT and SNEGSKA (reference sequence). V was clipped by 0 bases and J by 10 bases, with 14 bases between them. The CDR3 sequence is CSARDSPPEPQYF. CDR3 coding DNA: TGCAGTGCTAGAGACAGCCCACCGGAACCGCAGTATTTT.